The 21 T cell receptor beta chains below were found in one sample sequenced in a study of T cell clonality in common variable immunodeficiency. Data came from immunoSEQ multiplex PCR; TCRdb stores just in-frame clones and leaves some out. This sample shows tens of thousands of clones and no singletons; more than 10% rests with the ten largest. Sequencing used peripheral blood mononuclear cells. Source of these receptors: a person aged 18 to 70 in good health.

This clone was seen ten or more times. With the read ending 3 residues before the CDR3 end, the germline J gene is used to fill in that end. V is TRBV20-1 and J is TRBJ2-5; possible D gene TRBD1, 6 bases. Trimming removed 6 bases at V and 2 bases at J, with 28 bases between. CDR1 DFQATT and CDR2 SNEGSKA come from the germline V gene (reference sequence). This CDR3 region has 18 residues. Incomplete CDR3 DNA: TGCAGTGCCGGTAAAAGACAGGAGTGGGTGAAGATACAAGAGACC. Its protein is CSAGKRQEWVKIQET. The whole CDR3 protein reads CSAGKRQEWVKIQETQYF.

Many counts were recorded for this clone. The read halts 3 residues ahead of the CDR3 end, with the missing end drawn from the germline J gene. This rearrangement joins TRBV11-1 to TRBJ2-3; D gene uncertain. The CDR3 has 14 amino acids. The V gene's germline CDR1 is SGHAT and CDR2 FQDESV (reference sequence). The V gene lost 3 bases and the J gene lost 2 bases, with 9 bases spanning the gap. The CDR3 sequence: CASSFSRFTDTQYF. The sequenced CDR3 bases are TGTGCCAGCAGCTTTAGCAGATTCACAGATACG.

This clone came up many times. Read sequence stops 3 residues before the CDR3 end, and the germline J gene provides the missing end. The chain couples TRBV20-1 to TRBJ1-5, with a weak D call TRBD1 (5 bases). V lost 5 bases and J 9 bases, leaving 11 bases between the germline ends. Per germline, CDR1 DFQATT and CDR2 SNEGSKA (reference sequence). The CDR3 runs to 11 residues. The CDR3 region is CSAPLQGPQHF. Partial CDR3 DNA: TGCAGTGCTCCCCTCCAGGGGCCC.

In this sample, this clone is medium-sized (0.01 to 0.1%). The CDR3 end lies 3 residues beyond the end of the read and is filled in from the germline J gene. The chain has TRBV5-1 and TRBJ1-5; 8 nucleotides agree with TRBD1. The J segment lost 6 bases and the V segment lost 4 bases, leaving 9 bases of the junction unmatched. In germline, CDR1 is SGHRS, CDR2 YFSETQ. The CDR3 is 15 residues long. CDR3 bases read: TGCGCCAGCAGCCTGGCAGGGGGCTCGAGTCAGCCC. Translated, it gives CASSLAGGSSQP. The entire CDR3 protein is CASSLAGGSSQPQHF. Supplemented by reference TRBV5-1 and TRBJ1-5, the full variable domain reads KAGVTQTPRYLIKTRGQQVTLSCSPISGHRSVSWYQQTPGQGLQFLFEYFSETQRNKGNFPGRFSGRQFSNSRSEMNVSTLELGDSALYLCASSLAGGSSQPQHFGDGTRLSIL.

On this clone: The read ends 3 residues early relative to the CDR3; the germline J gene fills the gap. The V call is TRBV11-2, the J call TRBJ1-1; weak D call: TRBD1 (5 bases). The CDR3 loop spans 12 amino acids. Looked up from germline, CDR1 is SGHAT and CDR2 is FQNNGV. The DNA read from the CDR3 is TGTGCCAGCAGCTTGGGGCCCCTCCCA. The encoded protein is CASSLGPLP. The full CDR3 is CASSLGPLPAFF.

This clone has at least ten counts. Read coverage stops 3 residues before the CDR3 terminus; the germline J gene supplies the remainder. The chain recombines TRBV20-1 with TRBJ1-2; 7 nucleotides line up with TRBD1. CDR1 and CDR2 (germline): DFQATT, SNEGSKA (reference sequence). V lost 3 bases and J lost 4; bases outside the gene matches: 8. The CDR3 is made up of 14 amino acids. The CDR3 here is CSARTGTGVYGYTF. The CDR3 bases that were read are TGCAGTGCTAGGACGGGAACAGGGGTCTATGGC.

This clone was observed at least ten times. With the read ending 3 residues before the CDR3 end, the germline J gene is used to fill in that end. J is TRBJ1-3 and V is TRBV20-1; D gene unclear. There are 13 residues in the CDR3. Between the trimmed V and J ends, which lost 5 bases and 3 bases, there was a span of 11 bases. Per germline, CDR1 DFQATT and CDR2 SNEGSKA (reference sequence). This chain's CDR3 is CSAWVLGGNTIYF. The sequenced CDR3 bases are TGCAGTGCTTGGGTCCTAGGTGGAAACACC.

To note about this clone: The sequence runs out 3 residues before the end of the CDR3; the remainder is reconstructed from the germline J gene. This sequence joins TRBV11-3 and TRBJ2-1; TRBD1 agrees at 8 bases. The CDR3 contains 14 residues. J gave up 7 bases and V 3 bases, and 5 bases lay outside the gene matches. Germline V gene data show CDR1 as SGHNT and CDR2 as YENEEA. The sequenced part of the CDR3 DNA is TGTGCCAGCAGCTTGACAGGGGTGGTGAATGAG. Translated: CASSLTGVVNE. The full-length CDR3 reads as CASSLTGVVNEQFF.

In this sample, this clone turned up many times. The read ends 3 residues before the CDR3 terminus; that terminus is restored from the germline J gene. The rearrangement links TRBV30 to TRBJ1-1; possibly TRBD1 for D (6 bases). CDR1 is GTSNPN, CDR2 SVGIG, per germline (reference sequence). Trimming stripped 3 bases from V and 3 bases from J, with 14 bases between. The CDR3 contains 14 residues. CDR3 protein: CAWRRGGRDTEAFF. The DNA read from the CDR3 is TGTGCCTGGAGAAGGGGGGGCCGGGACACTGAA.

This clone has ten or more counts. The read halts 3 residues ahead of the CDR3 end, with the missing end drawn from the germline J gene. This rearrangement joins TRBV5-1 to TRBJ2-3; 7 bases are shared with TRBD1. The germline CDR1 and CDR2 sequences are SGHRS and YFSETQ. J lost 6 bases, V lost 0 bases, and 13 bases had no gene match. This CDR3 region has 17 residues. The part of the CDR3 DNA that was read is TGCGCCAGCAGCTTGGGTGGACCGGGACAGAGATCCGATACG. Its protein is CASSLGGPGQRSDT. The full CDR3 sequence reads CASSLGGPGQRSDTQYF. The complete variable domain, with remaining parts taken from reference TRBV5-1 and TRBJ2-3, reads KAGVTQTPRYLIKTRGQQVTLSCSPISGHRSVSWYQQTPGQGLQFLFEYFSETQRNKGNFPGRFSGRQFSNSRSEMNVSTLELGDSALYLCASSLGGPGQRSDTQYFGPGTRLTVL.

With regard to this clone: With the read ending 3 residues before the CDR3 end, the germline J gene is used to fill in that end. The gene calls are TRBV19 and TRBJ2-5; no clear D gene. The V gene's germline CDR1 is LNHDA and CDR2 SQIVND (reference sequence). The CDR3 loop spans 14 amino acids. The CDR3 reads CASSMQMVPDTQYF. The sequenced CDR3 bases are TGTGCCAGTAGTATGCAAATGGTTCCAGATACC. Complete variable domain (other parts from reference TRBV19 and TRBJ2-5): DGGITQSPKYLFRKEGQNVTLSCEQNLNHDAMYWYRQDPGQGLRLIYYSQIVNDFQKGDIAEGYSVSREKKESFPLTVTSAQKNPTAFYLCASSMQMVPDTQYFGPGTRLLVL.

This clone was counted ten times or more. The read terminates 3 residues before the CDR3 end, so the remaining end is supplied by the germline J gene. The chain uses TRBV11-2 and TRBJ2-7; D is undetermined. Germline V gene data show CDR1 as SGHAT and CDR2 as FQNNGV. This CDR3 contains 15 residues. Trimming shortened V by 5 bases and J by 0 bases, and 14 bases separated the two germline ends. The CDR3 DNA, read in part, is TGTGCCAGCAGCCTCGAAAGGCCGAGCTCCTACGAG. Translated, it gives CASSLERPSSYE. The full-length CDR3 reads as CASSLERPSSYEQYF.

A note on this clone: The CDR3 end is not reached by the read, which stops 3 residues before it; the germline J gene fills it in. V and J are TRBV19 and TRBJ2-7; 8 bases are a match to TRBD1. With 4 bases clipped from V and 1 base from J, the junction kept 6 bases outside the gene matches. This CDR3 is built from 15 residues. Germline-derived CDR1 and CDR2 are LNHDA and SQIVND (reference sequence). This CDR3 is CASSKGTGLSYEQYF. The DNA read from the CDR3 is TGTGCCAGTAGTAAAGGGACAGGTCTATCCTACGAG. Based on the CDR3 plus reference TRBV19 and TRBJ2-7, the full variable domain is DGGITQSPKYLFRKEGQNVTLSCEQNLNHDAMYWYRQDPGQGLRLIYYSQIVNDFQKGDIAEGYSVSREKKESFPLTVTSAQKNPTAFYLCASSKGTGLSYEQYFGPGTRLTVT.

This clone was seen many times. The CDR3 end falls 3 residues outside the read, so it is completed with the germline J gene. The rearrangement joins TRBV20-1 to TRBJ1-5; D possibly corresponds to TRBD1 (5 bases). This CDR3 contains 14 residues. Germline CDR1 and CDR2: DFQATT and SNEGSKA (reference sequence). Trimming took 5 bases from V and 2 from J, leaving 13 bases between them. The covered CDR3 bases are TGCAGTGCTCAGAGGGGTGACGGCAATCAGCCC. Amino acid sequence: CSAQRGDGNQP. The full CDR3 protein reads CSAQRGDGNQPQHF.

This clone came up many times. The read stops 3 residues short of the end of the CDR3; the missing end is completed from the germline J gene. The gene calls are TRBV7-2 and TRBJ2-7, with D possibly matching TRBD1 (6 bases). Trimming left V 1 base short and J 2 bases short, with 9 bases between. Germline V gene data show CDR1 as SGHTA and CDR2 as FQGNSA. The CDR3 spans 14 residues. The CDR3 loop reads CASSLEQGPYEQYF. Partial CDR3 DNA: TGTGCCAGCAGCTTAGAACAGGGTCCCTACGAG.

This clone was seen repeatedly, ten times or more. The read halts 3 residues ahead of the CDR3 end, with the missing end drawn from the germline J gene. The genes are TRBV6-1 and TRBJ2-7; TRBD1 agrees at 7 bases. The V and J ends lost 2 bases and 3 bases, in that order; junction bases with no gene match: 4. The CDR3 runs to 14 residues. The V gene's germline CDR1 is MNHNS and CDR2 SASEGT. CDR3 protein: CASSETGVYYEQYF. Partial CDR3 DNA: TGTGCCAGCAGTGAAACAGGGGTCTACTACGAG.

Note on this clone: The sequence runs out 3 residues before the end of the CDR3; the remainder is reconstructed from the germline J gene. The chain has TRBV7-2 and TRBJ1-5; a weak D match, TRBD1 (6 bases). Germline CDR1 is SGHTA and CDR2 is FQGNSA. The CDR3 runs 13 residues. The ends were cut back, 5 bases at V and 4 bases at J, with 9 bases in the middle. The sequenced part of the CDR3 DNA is TGTGCCAGCAGCCTAAGGGGGAATCAGCCC. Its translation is CASSLRGNQP. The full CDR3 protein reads CASSLRGNQPQHF.

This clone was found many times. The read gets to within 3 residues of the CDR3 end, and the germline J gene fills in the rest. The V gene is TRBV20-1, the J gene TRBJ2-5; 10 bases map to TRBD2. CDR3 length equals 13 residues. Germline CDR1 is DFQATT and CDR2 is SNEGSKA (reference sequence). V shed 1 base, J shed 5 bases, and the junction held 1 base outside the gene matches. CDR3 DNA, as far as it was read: TGCAGTGCTAGAGGGACTAGCGGCGAGACC. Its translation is CSARGTSGET. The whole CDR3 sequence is CSARGTSGETQYF.

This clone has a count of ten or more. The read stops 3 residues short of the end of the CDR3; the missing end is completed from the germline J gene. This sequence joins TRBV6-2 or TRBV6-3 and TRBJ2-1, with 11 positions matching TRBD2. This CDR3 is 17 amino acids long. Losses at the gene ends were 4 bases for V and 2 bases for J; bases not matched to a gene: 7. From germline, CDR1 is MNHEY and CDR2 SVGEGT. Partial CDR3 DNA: TGTGCCAGCAGTTTAACCGGGACTAGCGGTCCCTACAATGAG. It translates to CASSLTGTSGPYNE. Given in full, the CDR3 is CASSLTGTSGPYNEQFF.

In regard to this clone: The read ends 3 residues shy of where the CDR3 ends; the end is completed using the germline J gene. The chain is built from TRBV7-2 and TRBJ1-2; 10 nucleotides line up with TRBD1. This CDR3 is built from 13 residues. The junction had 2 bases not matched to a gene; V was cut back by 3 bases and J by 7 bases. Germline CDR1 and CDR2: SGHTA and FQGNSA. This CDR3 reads CASSFRQGAGYTF. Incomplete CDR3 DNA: TGTGCCAGCAGCTTTAGACAGGGGGCTGGC.

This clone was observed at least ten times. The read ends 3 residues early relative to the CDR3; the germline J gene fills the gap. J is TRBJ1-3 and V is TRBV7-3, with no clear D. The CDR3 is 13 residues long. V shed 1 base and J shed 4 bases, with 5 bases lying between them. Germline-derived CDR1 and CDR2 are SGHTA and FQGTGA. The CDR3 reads CASSLNGGNTIYF. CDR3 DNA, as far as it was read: TGTGCCAGCAGCTTAAATGGCGGAAACACC.